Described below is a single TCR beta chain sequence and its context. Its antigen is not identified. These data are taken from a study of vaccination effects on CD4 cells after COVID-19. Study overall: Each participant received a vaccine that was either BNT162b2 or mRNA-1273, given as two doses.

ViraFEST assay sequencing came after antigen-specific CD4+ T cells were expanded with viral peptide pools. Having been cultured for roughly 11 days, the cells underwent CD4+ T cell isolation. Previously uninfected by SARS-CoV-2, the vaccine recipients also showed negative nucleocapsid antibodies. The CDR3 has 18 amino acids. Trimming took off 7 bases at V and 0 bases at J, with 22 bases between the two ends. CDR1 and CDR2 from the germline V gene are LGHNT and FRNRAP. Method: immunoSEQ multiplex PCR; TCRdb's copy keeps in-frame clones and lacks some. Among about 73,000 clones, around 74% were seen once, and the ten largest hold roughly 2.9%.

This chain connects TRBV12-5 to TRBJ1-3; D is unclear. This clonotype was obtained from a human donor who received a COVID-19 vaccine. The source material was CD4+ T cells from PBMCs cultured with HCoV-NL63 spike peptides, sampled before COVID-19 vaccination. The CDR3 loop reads CASDSPKGPWASGNTIYF. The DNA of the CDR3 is TGTGCTAGTGACTCACCAAAAGGGCCCTGGGCCTCTGGAAACACCATATATTTT. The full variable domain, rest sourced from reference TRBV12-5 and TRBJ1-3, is DARVTQTPRHKVTEMGQEVTMRCQPILGHNTVFWYRQTMMQGLELLAYFRNRAPLDDSGMPKDRFSAEMPDATLATLKIQPSEPRDSAVYFCASDSPKGPWASGNTIYFGEGSWLTVV.